Presented here are 10 T cell receptor beta chains from one specimen sequenced in a study of blood T cell repertoires in COVID-19. Produced via immunoSEQ multiplex PCR; TCRdb's table is partial and in-frame only. This sample has hundreds of thousands of clones, with about 91% found just once. The specimen sequenced was peripheral blood. The receptors derive from a woman younger than 45 who had recovered from COVID-19.

The chain recombines TRBV5-5 with TRBJ1-1; 9 nucleotides match TRBD1. V lost 4 bases to trimming and J lost 3 bases; unmatched junction nucleotides: 7. Germline CDR1 reads SGHKS; CDR2 reads YYEKEE (reference sequence). This CDR3 is 15 amino acids long. This chain's CDR3 is CASSARQGGHTEAFF. The CDR3 DNA sequence: TGTGCCAGCAGCGCCCGACAGGGGGGGCACACTGAAGCTTTCTTT. Using reference TRBV5-5 and TRBJ1-1 for the parts outside the CDR3, the full variable domain is DAGVTQSPTHLIKTRGQQVTLRCSPISGHKSVSWYQQVLGQGPQFIFQYYEKEERGRGNFPDRFSARQFPNYSSELNVNALLLGDSALYLCASSARQGGHTEAFFGQGTRLTVV.

The gene calls are TRBV2 and TRBJ1-2; D is uncertain. The V end was cut by 6 bases, the J end by 5 bases, with 10 bases between. This CDR3 has 12 residues. Germline CDR1 reads SNHLY; CDR2 reads FYNNEI. Here the CDR3 DNA reads TGTGCCAGCAGCTCAGACACGTATGGCTACACCTTC. It encodes CASSSDTYGYTF.

The chain carries TRBV27 and TRBJ2-4, with D possibly TRBD1 on 5 matching bases. CDR3 length: 15 amino acids. Looked up from germline, CDR1 is MNHEY and CDR2 is SMNVEV (reference sequence). V was cut by 2 bases and J by 9 bases, with 17 bases left in between. The CDR3 DNA reads TGTGCCAGCAGTTTAGATCCAGGCCAGGGTCGCATTCAGTACTTC. This codes for CASSLDPGQGRIQYF.

This chain links TRBV18 with TRBJ1-3; the D is unclear. Trimming left V 3 bases short and J 0 bases short, with 6 bases between. This CDR3 has 14 residues. Germline V gives CDR1 KGHSH, CDR2 LQKENI. The CDR3 sequence is CASSPSGSGNTIYF. The CDR3 DNA reads as TGTGCCAGCTCACCGAGCGGCTCTGGAAACACCATATATTTT.

The chain joins TRBV7-9 to TRBJ1-5; 8 nucleotides match TRBD1. Trimming removed 3 bases from V and 4 bases from J; junction bases left unmatched: 8. Germline V lookup: CDR1 SEHNR, CDR2 FQNEAQ (reference sequence). The CDR3 covers 16 residues. The CDR3 coding sequence is TGTGCCAGCAGCTTTTTGGAGACAGGGGAGAATCAGCCCCAGCATTTT. It codes for CASSFLETGENQPQHF. Using reference TRBV7-9 and TRBJ1-5 for the parts outside the CDR3, the full variable domain is DTGVSQNPRHKITKRGQNVTFRCDPISEHNRLYWYRQTLGQGPEFLTYFQNEAQLEKSRLLSDRFSAERPKGSFSTLEIQRTEQGDSAMYLCASSFLETGENQPQHFGDGTRLSIL.

The chain is built from TRBV7-3 and TRBJ2-7; 8 nucleotides match TRBD2. Germline loops: CDR1 SGHTA, CDR2 FQGTGA. J was trimmed by 3 bases and V by 5 bases; bases with no gene match: 9. The CDR3 contains 15 residues. CDR3 sequence reads: CASSKTPAGVYEQYF. In DNA form, the CDR3 reads TGTGCCAGCAGCAAAACCCCAGCGGGGGTCTACGAGCAGTACTTC.

This clone was picked up a small number of times. The V gene is TRBV19, the J gene TRBJ2-2, with 13 positions matching TRBD2. The CDR3 is made up of 16 amino acids. Losses at the gene ends were 5 bases for V and 6 bases for J; bases not matched to a gene: 6. Germline-derived CDR1 and CDR2 are LNHDA and SQIVND (reference sequence). The CDR3 bases are TGTGCCAGTAGTGATAGGACTAGCGGGGGTCCCGGGGAGCTGTTTTTT. It translates to CASSDRTSGGPGELFF.

The J gene is TRBJ1-6, the V gene TRBV27; no clear D gene. Germline CDR1 and CDR2: MNHEY and SMNVEV (reference sequence). There are 14 residues in the CDR3. The V end lost 3 bases, the J end lost 10 bases, and 13 bases lay between the germline ends. The CDR3 spells CASSFSHPGSPLHF. CDR3 DNA sequence: TGTGCCAGCAGTTTTTCTCACCCCGGGTCACCCCTCCACTTT.

The chain joins TRBV18 to TRBJ1-2, with TRBD1 identical over 7 bases. There are 16 residues in the CDR3. Germline CDR1 and CDR2: KGHSH and LQKENI. The V segment lost 6 bases and the J segment 5 bases; nucleotides outside the gene matches: 15. The CDR3 here is CASSPGQLVSVYGYTF. DNA of the CDR3: TGTGCCAGCTCGCCGGGACAGCTAGTTTCGGTATATGGCTACACCTTC.

This chain connects TRBV5-1 to TRBJ1-4; D gene uncertain. Trimming took off 0 bases at V and 4 bases at J, with 10 bases between the two ends. CDR3 size: 15 residues. Germline V gives CDR1 SGHRS, CDR2 YFSETQ. DNA of the CDR3: TGCGCCAGCAGCTTGGGGGGAGTCGGTAATGAAAAACTGTTTTTT. Protein: CASSLGGVGNEKLFF.